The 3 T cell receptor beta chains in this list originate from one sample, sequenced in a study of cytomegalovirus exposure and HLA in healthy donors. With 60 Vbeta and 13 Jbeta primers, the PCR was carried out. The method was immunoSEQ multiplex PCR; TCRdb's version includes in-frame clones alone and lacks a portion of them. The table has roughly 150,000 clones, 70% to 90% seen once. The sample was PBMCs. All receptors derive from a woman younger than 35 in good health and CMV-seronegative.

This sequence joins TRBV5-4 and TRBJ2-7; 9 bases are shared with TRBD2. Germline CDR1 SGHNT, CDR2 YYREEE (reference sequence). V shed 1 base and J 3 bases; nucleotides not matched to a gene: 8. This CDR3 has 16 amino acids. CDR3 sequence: CASSLNIGTSSYEQYF. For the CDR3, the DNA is TGTGCCAGCAGCTTGAACATCGGGACTAGCAGCTACGAGCAGTACTTC. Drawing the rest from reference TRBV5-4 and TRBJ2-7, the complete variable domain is ETGVTQSPTHLIKTRGQQVTLRCSSQSGHNTVSWYQQALGQGPQFIFQYYREEENGRGNFPPRFSGLQFPNYSSELNVNALELDDSALYLCASSLNIGTSSYEQYFGPGTRLTVT.

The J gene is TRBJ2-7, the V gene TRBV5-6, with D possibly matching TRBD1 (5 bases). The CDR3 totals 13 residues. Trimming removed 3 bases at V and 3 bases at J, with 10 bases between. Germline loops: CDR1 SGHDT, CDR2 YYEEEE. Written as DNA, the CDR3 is TGTGCCAGCAGCTCGCCCGACAGCTACGAGCAGTACTTC. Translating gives CASSSPDSYEQYF.

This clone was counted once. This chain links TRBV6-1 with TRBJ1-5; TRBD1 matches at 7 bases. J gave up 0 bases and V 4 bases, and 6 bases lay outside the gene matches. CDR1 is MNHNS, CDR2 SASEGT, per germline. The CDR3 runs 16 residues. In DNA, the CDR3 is TGTGCCAGCAGTGCCCCAGGGGGTTATAGCAATCAGCCCCAGCATTTT. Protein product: CASSAPGGYSNQPQHF.